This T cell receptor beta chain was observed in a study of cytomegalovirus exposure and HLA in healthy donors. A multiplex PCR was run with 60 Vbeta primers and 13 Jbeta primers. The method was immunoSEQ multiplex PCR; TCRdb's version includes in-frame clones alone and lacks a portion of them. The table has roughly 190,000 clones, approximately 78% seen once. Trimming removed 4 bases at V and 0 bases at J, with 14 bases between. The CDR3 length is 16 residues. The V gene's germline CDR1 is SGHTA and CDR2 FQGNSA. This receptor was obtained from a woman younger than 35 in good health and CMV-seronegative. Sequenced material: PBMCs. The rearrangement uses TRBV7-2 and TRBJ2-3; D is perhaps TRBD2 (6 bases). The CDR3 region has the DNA TGTGCCAGCAGCTCGTGGCGGGGTCCAAGCACAGATACGCAGTATTTT. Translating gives CASSSWRGPSTDTQYF.